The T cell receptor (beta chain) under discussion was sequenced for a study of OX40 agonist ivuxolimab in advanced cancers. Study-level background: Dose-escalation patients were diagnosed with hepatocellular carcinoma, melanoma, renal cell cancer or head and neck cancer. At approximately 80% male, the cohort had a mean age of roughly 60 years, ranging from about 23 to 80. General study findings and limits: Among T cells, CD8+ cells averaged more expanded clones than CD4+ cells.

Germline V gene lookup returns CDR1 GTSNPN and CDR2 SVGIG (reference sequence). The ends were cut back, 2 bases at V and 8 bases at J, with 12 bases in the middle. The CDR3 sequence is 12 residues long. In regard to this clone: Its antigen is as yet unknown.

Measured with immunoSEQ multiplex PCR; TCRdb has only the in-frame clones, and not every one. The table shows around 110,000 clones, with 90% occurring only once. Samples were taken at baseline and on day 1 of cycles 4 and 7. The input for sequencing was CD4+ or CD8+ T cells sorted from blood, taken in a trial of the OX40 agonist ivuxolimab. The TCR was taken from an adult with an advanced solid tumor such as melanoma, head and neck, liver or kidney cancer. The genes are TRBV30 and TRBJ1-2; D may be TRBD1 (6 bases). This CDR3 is CAWSNGQFGYTF. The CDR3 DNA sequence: TGTGCCTGGAGTAACGGACAGTTCGGCTACACCTTC.